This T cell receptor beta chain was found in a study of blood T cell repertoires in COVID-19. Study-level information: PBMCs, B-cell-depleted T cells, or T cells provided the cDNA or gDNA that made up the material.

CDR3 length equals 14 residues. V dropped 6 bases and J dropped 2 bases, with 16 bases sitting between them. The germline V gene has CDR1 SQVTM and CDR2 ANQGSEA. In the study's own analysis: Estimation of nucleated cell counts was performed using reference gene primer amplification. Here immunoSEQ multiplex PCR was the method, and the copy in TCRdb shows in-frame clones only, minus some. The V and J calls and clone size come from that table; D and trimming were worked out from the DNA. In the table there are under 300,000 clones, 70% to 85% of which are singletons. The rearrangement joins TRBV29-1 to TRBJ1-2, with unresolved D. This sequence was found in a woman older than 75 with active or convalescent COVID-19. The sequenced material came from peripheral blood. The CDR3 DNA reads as TGCAGCGTACCCAACTCGGGTCCCAACTATGGCTACACCTTC. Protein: CSVPNSGPNYGYTF.